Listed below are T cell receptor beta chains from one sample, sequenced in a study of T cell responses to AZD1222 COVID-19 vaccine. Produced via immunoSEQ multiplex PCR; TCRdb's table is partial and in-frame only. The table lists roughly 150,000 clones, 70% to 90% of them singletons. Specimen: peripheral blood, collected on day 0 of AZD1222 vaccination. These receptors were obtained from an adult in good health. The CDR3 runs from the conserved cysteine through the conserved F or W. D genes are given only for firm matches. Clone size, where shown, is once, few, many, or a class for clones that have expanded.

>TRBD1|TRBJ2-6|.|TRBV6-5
CASCRQGSGANVLTF
TGTGCCAGCTGTCGACAGGGCTCTGGGGCCAACGTCCTGACTTTC
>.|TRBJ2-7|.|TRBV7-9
CASSLGVREQYF
TGTGCCAGCAGCTTAGGAGTACGGGAGCAGTACTTC
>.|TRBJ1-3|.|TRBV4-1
CASSQGPVVGNTIYF
TGCGCCAGCAGCCAAGGGCCGGTGGTGGGAAACACCATATATTTT
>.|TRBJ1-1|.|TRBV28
CALAGRSNTEAFF
TGTGCCTTAGCGGGCAGGTCGAACACTGAAGCTTTCTTT
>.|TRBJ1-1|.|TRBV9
CASSVGGSENTEAFF
TGTGCCAGCAGCGTAGGCGGATCAGAGAACACTGAAGCTTTCTTT
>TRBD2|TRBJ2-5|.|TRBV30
CAWSGGLAGDSGAQYF
TGTGCCTGGAGTGGCGGACTAGCGGGAGACTCAGGGGCCCAGTACTTC
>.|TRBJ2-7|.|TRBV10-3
CAISEGQSQVVYEQYF
TGTGCCATCAGTGAGGGACAATCTCAGGTGGTCTACGAGCAGTACTTC
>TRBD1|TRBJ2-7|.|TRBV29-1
CSAVTGLSSYEQYF
TGCAGCGCTGTGACAGGGTTAAGCTCCTACGAGCAGTACTTC
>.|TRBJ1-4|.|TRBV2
CATLQPGTRSEKLFF
TGTGCCACCTTGCAACCGGGGACAAGGAGTGAAAAACTGTTTTTT
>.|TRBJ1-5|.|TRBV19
CASSIESRTRAGQPQHF
TGTGCCAGTAGTATAGAGTCGCGGACTCGGGCAGGTCAGCCCCAGCATTTT
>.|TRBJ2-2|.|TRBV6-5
CASSINRGGSGELFF
TGTGCCAGCAGCATCAACAGGGGGGGATCCGGGGAGCTGTTTTTT
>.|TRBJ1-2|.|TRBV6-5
CASSTGIRGYTF
TGTGCCAGCAGTACAGGGATTCGTGGCTACACCTTC
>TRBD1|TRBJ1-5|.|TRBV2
CASSTGGSSNQPQHF
TGTGCCAGCTCGACAGGGGGAAGCAGCAATCAGCCCCAGCATTTT
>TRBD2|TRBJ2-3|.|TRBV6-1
CASSELVTSGFSDTQYF
TGTGCCAGCAGTGAATTGGTGACTAGCGGTTTCTCAGATACGCAGTATTTT
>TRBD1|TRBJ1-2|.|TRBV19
CASRDRAMDYGYTF
TGTGCCAGTCGGGACAGAGCCATGGACTATGGCTACACCTTC
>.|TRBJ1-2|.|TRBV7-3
CASSLKGGPREISNGYTF
TGTGCCAGCAGCTTAAAAGGAGGCCCCAGGGAAATCAGTAATGGCTACACCTTC
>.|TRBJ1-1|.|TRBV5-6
CASRFGEVRRNTEAFF
TGTGCCAGCAGATTCGGGGAGGTACGTAGGAACACTGAAGCTTTCTTT
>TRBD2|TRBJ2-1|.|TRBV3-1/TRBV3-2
CASSPSASGVYNEQFF
TGTGCCAGCAGCCCGAGCGCTAGCGGTGTTTACAATGAGCAGTTCTTC
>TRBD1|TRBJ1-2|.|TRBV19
CASSSGQGLWRYTF
TGTGCCAGTAGTTCTGGACAGGGCTTGTGGCGCTACACCTTC
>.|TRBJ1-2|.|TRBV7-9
CASSRDNLAWRYTF
TGTGCCAGCAGCAGGGACAACCTGGCTTGGAGGTACACCTTC
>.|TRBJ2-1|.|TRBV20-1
CSAPAYNEQFF
TGCAGTGCTCCGGCCTACAATGAGCAGTTCTTC
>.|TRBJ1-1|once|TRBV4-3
CASSQDVTFGYGAFF
TGCGCCAGCAGCCAAGATGTCACATTCGGGTACGGAGCTTTCTTT
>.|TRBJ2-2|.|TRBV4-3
CASSLDTLNTGELFF
TGCGCCAGCAGCCTGGACACCCTGAACACCGGGGAGCTGTTTTTT
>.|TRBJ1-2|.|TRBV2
CASSDRASGGYTF
TGTGCCAGCAGTGACAGGGCCTCTGGGGGCTACACCTTC
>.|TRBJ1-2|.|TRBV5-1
CASSSGDYGYTF
TGCGCCAGCAGCTCAGGGGACTATGGCTACACCTTC
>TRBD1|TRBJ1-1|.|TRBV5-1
CASSSGQGATEAFF
TGCGCCAGCAGCTCGGGACAGGGTGCCACTGAAGCTTTCTTT
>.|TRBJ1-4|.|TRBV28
CASSTPGDRNEKLFF
TGTGCCAGCAGTACACCGGGAGACCGGAATGAAAAACTGTTTTTT
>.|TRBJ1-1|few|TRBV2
CASSEASLFGRNTEAFF
TGTGCCAGCAGTGAAGCTAGTCTTTTCGGGCGGAACACTGAAGCTTTCTTT
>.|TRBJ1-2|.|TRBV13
CASSLVGIEGYTF
TGTGCCAGCAGCTTAGTTGGCATCGAAGGCTACACCTTC
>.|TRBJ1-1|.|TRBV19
CASRRMNTEAFF
TGTGCCAGTAGGCGGATGAACACTGAAGCTTTCTTT
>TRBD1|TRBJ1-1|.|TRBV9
CASSASGGVSTEAFF
TGTGCCAGCAGCGCATCAGGGGGGGTAAGCACTGAAGCTTTCTTT
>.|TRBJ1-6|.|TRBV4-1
CASSQVWRVMGSPLHF
TGCGCCAGCAGCCAAGTCTGGCGGGTTATGGGTTCACCCCTCCACTTT
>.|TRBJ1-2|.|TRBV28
CASSLQTAGYTF
TGTGCCAGCAGTTTACAGACGGCTGGCTACACCTTC
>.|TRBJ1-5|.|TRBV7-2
CASSLGGGGNQPQHF
TGTGCCAGCAGCTTAGGGGGGGGCGGCAATCAGCCCCAGCATTTT
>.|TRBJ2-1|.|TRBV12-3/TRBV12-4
CASSLRDEQFF
TGTGCCAGCAGTTTAAGAGATGAGCAGTTCTTC
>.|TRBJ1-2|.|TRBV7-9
CASSFDPNYGYTF
TGTGCCAGCAGCTTCGATCCTAACTATGGCTACACCTTC
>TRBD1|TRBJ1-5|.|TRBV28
CASSLFYRGPSNQPQHF
TGTGCCAGCAGTTTGTTCTACAGGGGCCCATCCAATCAGCCCCAGCATTTT
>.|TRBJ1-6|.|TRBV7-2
CASSPDWNSPLHF
TGTGCCAGCAGCCCGGACTGGAATTCACCCCTCCACTTT
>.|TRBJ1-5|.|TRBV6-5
CASREARGQPQHF
TGTGCCAGCAGAGAGGCCCGAGGGCAGCCCCAGCATTTT
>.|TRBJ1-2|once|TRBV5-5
CASSGGPKEGYTF
TGTGCCAGCAGCGGGGGACCGAAGGAAGGCTACACCTTC
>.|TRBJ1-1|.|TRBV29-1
CSGVQGLNTEAFF
TGCAGCGGCGTACAGGGCCTGAACACTGAAGCTTTCTTT
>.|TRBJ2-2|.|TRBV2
CASSEARSTGELFF
TGTGCCAGCAGTGAAGCCAGGTCAACCGGGGAGCTGTTTTTT